Below are 28 T cell receptor beta chains sequenced from a single sample in a study of shared clonotypes between healthy human individuals. TCRdb keeps only in-frame clones here, not all; method: immunoSEQ multiplex PCR. The profile covers 550,000 to 800,000 clones, with roughly 70% appearing a single time and 1.5% to 2% taken by the ten largest. The sample comprised memory CD4+ T cells sorted from blood. Subset here: CD45RA-negative fraction. These receptors all come from a woman under 40 in good health.

The chain employs TRBV7-6 and TRBJ1-1; TRBD1 matches 8 bases. CDR1 SGHVS and CDR2 FNYEAQ come from the germline V gene. CDR3 length equals 15 residues. The trim removed 5 bases at V and 5 bases at J, leaving 10 bases unmatched. Written as DNA, the CDR3 is TGTGCCAGCAGCCGACCTACAGGGGGTGGGACTGAAGCTTTCTTT. It encodes CASSRPTGGGTEAFF.

The V gene is TRBV11-2, the J gene TRBJ2-3; D gene ambiguous. This CDR3 has 13 amino acids. V was clipped by 5 bases and J by 3 bases, with 9 bases between them. CDR1 and CDR2 (germline): SGHAT, FQNNGV. DNA for the CDR3: TGTGCCAGCAGCCCTACCGGAACAGATACGCAGTATTTT. Translated: CASSPTGTDTQYF.

V gene TRBV4-2 combines with J gene TRBJ2-7; 9 bases are shared with TRBD2. CDR3 length equals 14 residues. The junction had 1 base not matched to a gene; V was cut back by 1 base and J by 3 bases. CDR1 and CDR2 (germline): LGHNA, YNFKEQ. The CDR3 nucleotides read TGTGCCAGCAGCCAAGCTAGCGGGATCTACGAGCAGTACTTC. Protein product: CASSQASGIYEQYF.

The rearrangement uses TRBV28 and TRBJ1-2, with D hard to call. CDR3 length: 14 amino acids. V was shortened by 5 bases and J by 0 bases, with 10 bases between the two germline ends. From germline, CDR1 is MDHEN and CDR2 SYDVKM. The CDR3 loop is CASSPTQTNYGYTF. CDR3 sequence (DNA): TGTGCCAGCAGTCCGACTCAAACTAACTATGGCTACACCTTC.

This clone appeared once. The rearrangement joins TRBV27 to TRBJ2-7; D is ambiguous. The CDR3 loop spans 16 amino acids. Germline V gives CDR1 MNHEY, CDR2 SMNVEV (reference sequence). The germline V and J ends were trimmed by 9 bases and 5 bases, with 26 bases remaining between them. The CDR3 nucleotides read TGTGCCAGATACCAAATTAGTATTGGGGATTGCCACGAGCAGTACTTC. The encoded protein is CARYQISIGDCHEQYF.

In its sample, this clone was seen a few times. This sequence joins TRBV28 and TRBJ2-7, with TRBD2 matching 7 bases. The CDR3 extends over 16 amino acids. V dropped 5 bases and J dropped 4; count of bases not matched to a gene: 14. Germline loops: CDR1 MDHEN, CDR2 SYDVKM. DNA of the CDR3: TGTGCCAGCAGTGCCCGCGAGGGCGGGAGCTTATACGAGCAGTACTTC. It encodes CASSAREGGSLYEQYF. The full variable domain, its missing parts supplied by reference TRBV28 and TRBJ2-7, is DVKVTQSSRYLVKRTGEKVFLECVQDMDHENMFWYRQDPGLGLRLIYFSYDVKMKEKGDIPEGYSVSREKKERFSLILESASTNQTSMYLCASSAREGGSLYEQYFGPGTRLTVT.

This clone has only a few counts. CDR3 amino acids: CASSVREVLNEQFF. CDR3 in DNA: TGTGCCAGCAGTGTCCGGGAGGTACTCAATGAGCAGTTCTTC. This sequence joins TRBV2 and TRBJ2-1; TRBD2 matches at 7 bases. This CDR3 has 14 amino acids. Germline CDR1 reads SNHLY; CDR2 reads FYNNEI. J lost 6 bases, V lost 4 bases, and 6 bases had no gene match. Supplemented by reference TRBV2 and TRBJ2-1, the full variable domain reads EPEVTQTPSHQVTQMGQEVILRCVPISNHLYFYWYRQILGQKVEFLVSFYNNEISEKSEIFDDQFSVERPDGSNFTLKIRSTKLEDSAMYFCASSVREVLNEQFFGPGTRLTVL.

The V and J genes are TRBV29-1 and TRBJ1-1; TRBD1 aligns across 8 bases. The germline gives CDR1 SQVTM, CDR2 ANQGSEA. This CDR3 comprises 13 residues. V lost 6 bases, J lost 0 bases, and 3 bases stayed unmatched. As DNA, the CDR3 is TGCAGCGTCCGACAGGGGATGAACACTGAAGCTTTCTTT. Its protein is CSVRQGMNTEAFF.

With regard to this clone: The identical CDR3 is also encoded by other nucleotide sequences in the sample. The chain's CDR3 is CASSETGGTGANVLTF. CDR3 DNA sequence: TGTGCCAGCAGCGAAACAGGGGGCACTGGGGCCAACGTCCTGACTTTC. The chain joins TRBV2 to TRBJ2-6, with TRBD1 matching over 9 bases. The CDR3 consists of 16 residues. The V gene end was trimmed by 6 bases and the J gene end by 2 bases; junction bases not matched to a gene: 5. CDR1 SNHLY and CDR2 FYNNEI come from the germline V gene. Complete variable domain (other parts from reference TRBV2 and TRBJ2-6): EPEVTQTPSHQVTQMGQEVILRCVPISNHLYFYWYRQILGQKVEFLVSFYNNEISEKSEIFDDQFSVERPDGSNFTLKIRSTKLEDSAMYFCASSETGGTGANVLTFGAGSRLTVL.

The chain is built from TRBV10-3 and TRBJ2-3, with 8 bases lining up with TRBD2. CDR1 and CDR2 (germline): ENHRY, SYGVKD. This CDR3 spans 16 amino acids. After removal of 3 bases from V and 5 bases from J, the junction contained 10 bases not matched to a gene. The CDR3 sequence is CAISDYGREARDTQYF. The CDR3 DNA reads as TGTGCCATCAGTGATTACGGGAGGGAAGCAAGAGATACGCAGTATTTT.

The chain joins TRBV2 to TRBJ2-1; D gene ambiguous. The CDR3 consists of 15 residues. Trimming stripped 2 bases from V and 8 bases from J, with 16 bases between. Germline assignment: CDR1 SNHLY and CDR2 FYNNEI. CDR3 nucleotide sequence: TGTGCCAGCAGTGAACAAATCCCCCTCCTCGATGAGCAGTTCTTC. Translated: CASSEQIPLLDEQFF.

V gene TRBV19 combines with J gene TRBJ1-5; D unresolved. Germline CDR1 and CDR2: LNHDA and SQIVND (reference sequence). CDR3 length: 17 residues. The V end was cut by 6 bases, the J end by 2 bases, with 20 bases between. The CDR3 sequence is CASRNPRPGPGNQPQHF. The CDR3 bases are TGTGCCAGTAGAAACCCCAGGCCGGGTCCGGGCAATCAGCCCCAGCATTTT.

The count of this clone is one. J is TRBJ1-1 and V is TRBV19; tentative D call: TRBD1 (6 bases). This CDR3 contains 15 residues. V was trimmed by 1 base and J by 2 bases, leaving 11 bases between them. From germline, CDR1 is LNHDA and CDR2 SQIVND (reference sequence). CDR3 coding DNA: TGTGCCAGTAGTATAGTTTGGGGGCTTAACACTGAAGCTTTCTTT. This encodes CASSIVWGLNTEAFF.

CDR3 coding DNA: TGTGCCAGCAGCCGGGACAGCACAGATACGCAGTATTTT. This gives the protein CASSRDSTDTQYF. This rearrangement joins TRBV11-2 to TRBJ2-3; perhaps D is TRBD1 or TRBD2 (5 bases each). The V gene lost 5 bases and the J gene lost 0 bases, with 6 bases spanning the gap. This CDR3 is built from 13 residues. Germline values: CDR1 SGHAT, CDR2 FQNNGV.

The chain links TRBV11-2 to TRBJ2-5, with a tentative D call TRBD2 (5 bases). The end of the DNA aligns better with TRBJ2-7, so the J call may be wrong. The CDR3 has 13 amino acids. The germline V gene encodes CDR1 SGHAT and CDR2 FQNNGV. The CDR3: CASSRGSNYEQYF. The CDR3 DNA sequence: TGTGCCAGCAGCCGGGGATCGAACTACGAGCAGTACTTC.

This clone has a count of ten or more. The V call is TRBV28, the J call TRBJ2-3; 13 bases are a match to TRBD2. From germline, CDR1 is MDHEN and CDR2 SYDVKM. The CDR3 is 15 residues long. The V gene end was trimmed by 6 bases and the J gene end by 10 bases; junction bases not matched to a gene: 10. CDR3 DNA sequence: TGTGCCAGCAGACCGGGACTAGCGGGACAGCCCGCGCAGTATTTT. Translated: CASRPGLAGQPAQYF.

V gene TRBV6-5 combines with J gene TRBJ2-7, with no clear D. The CDR3 has 14 residues. The germline V and J ends were trimmed by 7 bases and 2 bases, with 15 bases remaining between them. Germline CDR1 is MNHEY and CDR2 is SVGAGI. DNA for the CDR3: TGTGCCAGCACCCCACGCCAGGCTGCCTACGAGCAGTACTTC. Protein product: CASTPRQAAYEQYF.

CDR3 sequence reads: CASSLSSMWEKLFF. Written as DNA, the CDR3 is TGTGCCAGCAGTCTGTCCTCCATGTGGGAAAAACTGTTTTTT. The chain employs TRBV28 and TRBJ1-4; D is undetermined. V was clipped by 5 bases and J by 8 bases, with 15 bases between them. CDR1 is MDHEN and CDR2 is SYDVKM in the germline V gene. The CDR3 totals 14 residues.

This clone was found many times. The chain links TRBV4-2 to TRBJ2-3; a weak D match, TRBD1 (7 bases). V was trimmed by 0 bases and J by 3 bases, leaving 16 bases between them. The CDR3 contains 17 residues. The V gene's germline CDR1 is LGHNA and CDR2 YNFKEQ. CDR3 DNA sequence: TGTGCCAGCAGCCAAGATTCGGGACAGAGCGGGACAGATACGCAGTATTTT. This codes for CASSQDSGQSGTDTQYF.

The V call is TRBV25-1, the J call TRBJ2-2; a possible D gene is TRBD1 (5 bases). Deletions cut 7 bases from V and 0 bases from J, with 12 bases between. From germline, CDR1 is MGHDK and CDR2 SYGVNS. CDR3 size: 15 residues. The CDR3 sequence is CASNPTEPNTGELFF. The CDR3, as DNA: TGTGCCAGCAACCCGACAGAACCGAACACCGGGGAGCTGTTTTTT.

The V and J genes are TRBV7-3 and TRBJ1-6, with TRBD1 identical over 7 bases. The V gene's germline CDR1 is SGHTA and CDR2 FQGTGA. The CDR3 has 15 residues. Trimming took 5 bases from V and 7 from J; bases not matched to a gene: 8. CDR3 DNA sequence: TGTGCCAGCAGCCGTACGACAGGGCGGAATTCACCCCTCCACTTT. The encoded protein is CASSRTTGRNSPLHF.

The gene calls are TRBV19 and TRBJ1-5, with D maybe TRBD1 (6 bases). Trimming shortened V by 11 bases and J by 1 base, and 18 bases separated the two germline ends. The CDR3 is made up of 15 amino acids. Germline CDR1 and CDR2: LNHDA and SQIVND (reference sequence). The CDR3 loop reads CAARRNQGSNQPQHF. DNA of the CDR3: TGTGCCGCCAGAAGAAATCAGGGGAGCAATCAGCCCCAGCATTTT.

This sequence joins TRBV11-2 and TRBJ2-2; 7 positions match TRBD1. Germline loops: CDR1 SGHAT, CDR2 FQNNGV. The CDR3 is 15 amino acids. The ends lost 3 bases at V and 7 bases at J; junction bases unmatched: 8. CDR3 in DNA: TGTGCCAGCAGCTTCTACAGGGGCCCAAGCGGGGAGCTGTTTTTT. It specifies CASSFYRGPSGELFF. The full variable domain, in which reference TRBV11-2 and TRBJ2-2 provide the parts outside the CDR3, is EAGVAQSPRYKIIEKRQSVAFWCNPISGHATLYWYQQILGQGPKLLIQFQNNGVVDDSQLPKDRFSAERLKGVDSTLKIQPAKLEDSAVYLCASSFYRGPSGELFFGEGSRLTVL.

This clone was observed a few times. The rearrangement uses TRBV2 and TRBJ2-2, with D possibly matching TRBD1 (5 bases). From germline, CDR1 is SNHLY and CDR2 FYNNEI. The CDR3 loop spans 15 amino acids. The V and J ends lost 7 bases and 0 bases respectively, with 12 bases between them. CDR3 region: CASKQDASNTGELFF. CDR3 nucleotides: TGTGCCAGCAAACAGGACGCTTCGAACACCGGGGAGCTGTTTTTT.

The chain employs TRBV5-1 and TRBJ2-1; D gene unclear. CDR3 length: 13 residues. The germline CDR1 and CDR2 sequences are SGHRS and YFSETQ. Trimming removed 0 bases from V and 5 bases from J, with 6 bases in between. The CDR3 sequence is CASSLEAHNEQFF. As DNA, the CDR3 is TGCGCCAGCAGCTTGGAGGCCCACAATGAGCAGTTCTTC. Full variable domain (rest looked up from reference TRBV5-1 and TRBJ2-1): KAGVTQTPRYLIKTRGQQVTLSCSPISGHRSVSWYQQTPGQGLQFLFEYFSETQRNKGNFPGRFSGRQFSNSRSEMNVSTLELGDSALYLCASSLEAHNEQFFGPGTRLTVL.

The chain employs TRBV28 and TRBJ1-2; D gene ambiguous. CDR1 is MDHEN and CDR2 is SYDVKM in the germline V gene. This CDR3 contains 13 residues. Trimming removed 7 bases from V and 1 base from J, with 10 bases in between. The CDR3 loop is CASINSNNYGYTF. The CDR3 region has the DNA TGTGCCAGCATCAACAGTAATAACTATGGCTACACCTTC.

The rearrangement links TRBV6-6 to TRBJ2-5; TRBD2 aligns across 10 bases. J lost 5 bases, V lost 8 bases, and 8 bases had no gene match. This CDR3 contains 14 residues. Germline V gives CDR1 MNHNY, CDR2 SVGAGI (reference sequence). CDR3 sequence reads: CASSASGRVETQYF. CDR3 coding DNA: TGTGCCAGCTCGGCTAGCGGGAGAGTCGAGACCCAGTACTTC.

This clone has a single count. The genes are TRBV6-1 and TRBJ1-1, with D perhaps TRBD1 (5 bases). Looked up from germline, CDR1 is MNHNS and CDR2 is SASEGT. Trimming removed 4 bases at V and 10 bases at J, with 19 bases between. There are 14 residues in the CDR3. CDR3 in DNA: TGTGCCAGCAGTGGCAGGGTAATTCTAGGGTTAGCTTTCTTT. Its translation: CASSGRVILGLAFF.